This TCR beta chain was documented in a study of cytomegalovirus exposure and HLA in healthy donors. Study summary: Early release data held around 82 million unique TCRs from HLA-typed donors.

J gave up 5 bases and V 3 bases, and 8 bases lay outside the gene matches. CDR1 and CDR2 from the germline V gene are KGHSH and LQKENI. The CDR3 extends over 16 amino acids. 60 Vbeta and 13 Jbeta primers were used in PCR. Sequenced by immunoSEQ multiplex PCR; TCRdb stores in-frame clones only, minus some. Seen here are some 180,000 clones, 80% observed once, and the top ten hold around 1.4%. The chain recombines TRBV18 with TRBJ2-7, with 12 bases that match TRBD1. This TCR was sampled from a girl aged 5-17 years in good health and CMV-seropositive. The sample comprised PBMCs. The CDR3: CASSPPRGTGGDEQYF. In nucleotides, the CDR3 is TGTGCCAGCTCACCCCCTAGAGGGACAGGGGGCGACGAGCAGTACTTC.